Sequencing of this TCR beta chain was carried out in a study of tumor-infiltrating lymphocytes in primary liver carcinoma. Starting from approximately 470 ng of total RNA, TCR beta cDNA was produced with a primer in the constant region. ARM-PCR, slightly modified, supplied the TCR beta libraries through three nested multiplex PCR rounds. It was with TRBV1-TRBV30 forward primers and a C-beta reverse primer that the first two PCR rounds were run, at roughly 10 cycles each. TCRdb reanalysed the multiplex PCR reads using MiXCR and keeps one entry per CDR3 protein. The sample holds tens of thousands of distinct CDR3 sequences; 60% to 80% are singletons and the top ten take 35% to 45%. Co-extraction of both nucleic acids (RNA and DNA) used about 18-31 mg of unsorted bulk tissue. None of the patients had received treatment, and all had chronic HBV infection. About this clonotype itself: The germline gene is not matched at one end of the junction; a read error may be the cause.

There are 16 residues in the CDR3. Germline V CDR1 and CDR2: SGHAT, FQNNGV. Input material: tumor-adjacent normal liver tissue. The chain joins TRBV11-2 to TRBJ2-1, with D possibly being TRBD1 or TRBD2 (6 bases each). The clonotype comes from a man aged 40-49 years with primary liver carcinoma and hepatitis B virus infection. CDR3 bases: TGTGCCTGCAGCTTTGGGAGAGGGGGGCGCTACAATGAGCAGTTCTTC. This gives the protein CACSFGRGGRYNEQFF. The variable domain in full, completed from reference TRBV11-2 and TRBJ2-1, reads EAGVAQSPRYKIIEKRQSVAFWCNPISGHATLYWYQQILGQGPKLLIQFQNNGVVDDSQLPKDRFSAERLKGVDSTLKIQPAKLEDSAVYLCACSFGRGGRYNEQFFGPGTRLTVL.